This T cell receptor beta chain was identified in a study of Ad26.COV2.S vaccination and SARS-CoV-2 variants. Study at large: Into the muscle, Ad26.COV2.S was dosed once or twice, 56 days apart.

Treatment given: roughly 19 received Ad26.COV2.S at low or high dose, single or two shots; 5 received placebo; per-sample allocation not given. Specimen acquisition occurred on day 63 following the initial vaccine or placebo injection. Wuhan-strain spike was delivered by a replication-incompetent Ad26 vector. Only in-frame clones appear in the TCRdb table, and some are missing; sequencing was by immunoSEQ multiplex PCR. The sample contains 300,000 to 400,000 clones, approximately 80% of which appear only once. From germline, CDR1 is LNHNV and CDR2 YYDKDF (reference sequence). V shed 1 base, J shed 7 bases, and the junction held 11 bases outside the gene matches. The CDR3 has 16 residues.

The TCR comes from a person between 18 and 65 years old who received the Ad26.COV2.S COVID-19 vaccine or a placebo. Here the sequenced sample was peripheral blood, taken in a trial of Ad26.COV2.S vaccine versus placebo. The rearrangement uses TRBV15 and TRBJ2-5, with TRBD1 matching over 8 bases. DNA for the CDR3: TGTGCCACCAGCAGAGGGGGGACAGGTCGGGGTGGGACCCAGTACTTC. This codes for CATSRGGTGRGGTQYF.